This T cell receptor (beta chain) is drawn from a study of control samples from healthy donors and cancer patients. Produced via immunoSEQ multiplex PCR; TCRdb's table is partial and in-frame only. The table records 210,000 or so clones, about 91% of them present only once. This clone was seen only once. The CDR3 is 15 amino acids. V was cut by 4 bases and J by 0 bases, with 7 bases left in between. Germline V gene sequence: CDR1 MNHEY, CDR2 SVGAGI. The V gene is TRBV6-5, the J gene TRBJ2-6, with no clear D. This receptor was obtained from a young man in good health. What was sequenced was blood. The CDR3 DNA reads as TGTGCCAGCAGTTTACAGAGCTCTGGGGCCAACGTCCTGACTTTC. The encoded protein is CASSLQSSGANVLTF.